This TCR beta chain was recorded in a study of blood T cell repertoires in COVID-19. Study-level information: Acute-phase and convalescent COVID-19 samples originated in the United States, Italy and Spain. PBMCs, B-cell-depleted T cells, or T cells were the source of the cDNA or gDNA that made up the material.

CDR1 and CDR2 (germline): MNHEY, SMNVEV (reference sequence). The ends lost 6 bases at V and 7 bases at J; junction bases unmatched: 6. CDR3 length: 13 amino acids. In terms of age and location, participants ranged from roughly 18 to 90 years and lived in about 25 US areas. As originally analysed: Reference gene primer amplification yielded estimated nucleated cell counts. The protocol was immunoSEQ multiplex PCR, while the TCRdb copy is restricted to in-frame clones and leaves out a portion. The V and J calls and the clone size are those of that table, but D and trimming were determined from the DNA. The table records more than 110,000 clones, roughly 84% of them present only once.

The chain employs TRBV27 and TRBJ1-2; 9 bases agree with TRBD1. Sequencing was performed on PBMCs or T cells enriched from blood (not recorded which). The receptor comes from a man aged 35 to 55 with acute COVID-19. CDR3 amino acids: CASSTTGGLGYTF. Here the CDR3 DNA reads TGTGCCAGCAGCACGACAGGGGGTCTTGGCTACACCTTC.